Listed below are T cell receptor beta chains from one sample, sequenced in a study of blood T cell repertoires in COVID-19. The protocol was immunoSEQ multiplex PCR, while the TCRdb copy is restricted to in-frame clones and leaves out a portion. The sample has 90,000 to 120,000 clones; about 89% are singletons. The sample taken for sequencing was peripheral blood. The source is a human donor in a cohort sampled during active COVID-19. CDR3s include the opening cysteine and the closing phenylalanine or tryptophan. Fields, in order: V gene, clone size, D gene, J gene, CDR3 DNA, CDR3 protein. D genes are given only for firm matches. Size is omitted from some rows. Given values are once, few, many or a class for expanded clones.

TRBV7-3,.,.,TRBJ1-1,TGTGCCAGCAGCTTATGGGGGGGCAGGGCCCCTACCAAAGCTTTCTTT,CASSLWGGRAPTKAFF
TRBV11-2,.,.,TRBJ2-1,TGTGCCAGCAGCTCCAGAAACGAAAGCTACAATGAGCAGTTCTTC,CASSSRNESYNEQFF
TRBV27,.,.,TRBJ2-1,TGTGCCAGCAGTCCCCAGACCACTAGCTCCAATGAGCAGTTCTTC,CASSPQTTSSNEQFF
TRBV28,.,TRBD1,TRBJ2-2,TGTGCCAGCAGTTTATGGACAGGGGTCAGATCCGGGGAGCTGTTTTTT,CASSLWTGVRSGELFF
TRBV18,.,TRBD2,TRBJ2-7,TGTGCCAGCTCACAGCTGAGCGGGAGCGTCTACGAGCAGTACTTC,CASSQLSGSVYEQYF
TRBV4-3,.,.,TRBJ1-4,TGCGCCAGCAGCCAAAGGTACCAGGCAACTAATGAAAAACTGTTTTTT,CASSQRYQATNEKLFF
TRBV6-5,.,.,TRBJ2-5,TGTGCCAGCAGCAACTCAGCGGGAGAGACCCAGTACTTC,CASSNSAGETQYF
TRBV12-3/TRBV12-4,.,.,TRBJ2-5,TGTGCCAGCAGATGGGGCGGAGAGACCCAGTACTTC,CASRWGGETQYF
TRBV23-1,.,TRBD1,TRBJ1-1,TGCGCCAGCAGCCTCGACAGGGGGGACACTGAAGCTTTCTTT,CASSLDRGDTEAFF
TRBV19,.,TRBD1,TRBJ2-3,TGTGCCAGTAGTATAGATCAGGGGGCCGTGTATTTT,CASSIDQGAVYF
TRBV5-1,.,.,TRBJ1-2,TGCGCCAGCAGCTTGAGCCAACTTAACTATGGCTACACCTTC,CASSLSQLNYGYTF
TRBV19,.,TRBD1,TRBJ2-7,TGTGCCAGTAGTTCCGGGACAGGGGGCAAGCAGTACTTC,CASSSGTGGKQYF
TRBV4-2,.,TRBD2,TRBJ2-7,TGTGCCAGCAGCCAAGATTCCCCGACTAGCGGAGGCTACGAGCAGTACTTC,CASSQDSPTSGGYEQYF
TRBV28,once,.,TRBJ1-1,TGTGCCAGCAGTGCGAACCTCAGGGGAGTATCCACTGAAGCTTTCTTT,CASSANLRGVSTEAFF
TRBV28,.,.,TRBJ2-1,TGTGCCAGCAGTTTATCCGGGAGCTACAATGAGCAGTTCTTC,CASSLSGSYNEQFF
TRBV27,.,.,TRBJ1-2,TGTGCCAGCAGCCGTGACAGAGCTAACTATGGCTACACCTTC,CASSRDRANYGYTF
TRBV12-3/TRBV12-4,once,.,TRBJ1-2,TGTGCCAGCAGCCCAGGACTTGCCTATGGCTACACCTTC,CASSPGLAYGYTF
TRBV3-1/TRBV3-2,.,.,TRBJ2-7,TGTGCCAGCAGCCATTCTACCTACGAGCAGTACTTC,CASSHSTYEQYF
TRBV7-2,.,.,TRBJ2-7,TGTGCCAGCAGCTTGTTTATAGGGGTTTCCTACGAGCAGTACTTC,CASSLFIGVSYEQYF
TRBV11-1,.,TRBD1,TRBJ1-6,TGTGCCAGCAGCTTATTGCGACAGGGGGCAAATTCACCCCTCCACTTT,CASSLLRQGANSPLHF
TRBV6-6,.,TRBD1,TRBJ2-7,TGTGCCAGCAGTAGGACAGGGCCTGGCTACGAGCAGTACTTC,CASSRTGPGYEQYF
TRBV6-1,once,TRBD2,TRBJ2-3,TGTGCCAGCAGTGAGACTAGCGGGAGGGCCGCAGATACGCAGTATTTT,CASSETSGRAADTQYF
TRBV7-2,.,.,TRBJ1-4,TGTGCCAGCAGTAGAGACCCAGGGTTCACTAATGAAAAACTGTTTTTT,CASSRDPGFTNEKLFF
TRBV29-1,.,.,TRBJ2-7,TGCAGCGGTCAGGGTGGGGACGAGCAGTACTTC,CSGQGGDEQYF
TRBV28,.,TRBD1,TRBJ1-3,TGTGCCAGCAGGGGACAGGGGGCGCGTCCCTCTGGAAACACCATATATTTT,CASRGQGARPSGNTIYF
TRBV7-3,many,TRBD1,TRBJ2-7,TGTGCCAGCAGCCCGACGACAGGGATATCTCCTACGGACGACGAGCAGTACTTC,CASSPTTGISPTDDEQYF
TRBV7-2,.,TRBD2,TRBJ2-7,TGTGCCAGCAGCTCCTCCGGGGGGGCTTACGAGCAGTACTTC,CASSSSGGAYEQYF
TRBV2,.,.,TRBJ2-1,TGTGCCAGCAGCGAAGACTCGAATGAGCAGTTCTTC,CASSEDSNEQFF
TRBV30,.,.,TRBJ1-4,TGTGCCGGGACGACAGGTCGAGGTGAAAAACTGTTTTTT,CAGTTGRGEKLFF
TRBV28,.,.,TRBJ2-3,TGTGCCAGCAGTTTTCTCCCCCTCAGCACAGATACGCAGTATTTT,CASSFLPLSTDTQYF
TRBV29-1,.,TRBD1,TRBJ2-7,TGCAGCGTTGAGGGACAGGCGAGCTACGAGCAGTACTTC,CSVEGQASYEQYF
TRBV6-2/TRBV6-3,medium-sized,.,TRBJ1-1,TGTGCCAGCAGTTACTACGGAGACACTGAAGCTTTCTTT,CASSYYGDTEAFF
TRBV6-2/TRBV6-3,.,.,TRBJ2-3,TGTGCCAGCAGCAAACAGGATAAGCAGTATTTT,CASSKQDKQYF
TRBV27,.,TRBD2,TRBJ2-3,TGTGCCAGCAGTTTAGGGCTAGCGGGGGGTAGCACAGATACGCAGTATTTT,CASSLGLAGGSTDTQYF
TRBV3-1/TRBV3-2,.,TRBD1,TRBJ2-7,TGTGCCAGCAGCCGTGGGACAGGGGCCTCCTACGAGCAGTACTTC,CASSRGTGASYEQYF
TRBV9,few,.,TRBJ1-1,TGTGCCAGCAGCGTAGATCCGGGGATGAACACTGAAGCTTTCTTT,CASSVDPGMNTEAFF
TRBV10-3,.,.,TRBJ1-1,TGTGCCATCAGTTCAGGGAATGCAACTGAAGCTTTCTTT,CAISSGNATEAFF
TRBV29-1,.,TRBD2,TRBJ2-1,TGCAGCGTTGATGGCGGGAGGGTCCGCGAGCAGTTCTTC,CSVDGGRVREQFF
TRBV6-2/TRBV6-3,once,.,TRBJ2-1,TGTGCCAGCAGTTACCCGATGGGGGGGACAAGGAATGAGCAGTTCTTC,CASSYPMGGTRNEQFF
TRBV5-1,.,.,TRBJ2-3,TGCGCCAGCAGCTTGTATACGAGTAATCTAGGCACAGATACGCAGTATTTT,CASSLYTSNLGTDTQYF
TRBV12-3/TRBV12-4,.,.,TRBJ2-7,TGTGCCAGCAGTTTCAACTTGAATGAGCAGTACTTC,CASSFNLNEQYF